This T cell receptor beta chain was observed in a study of blood T cell repertoires in COVID-19. Study in general: Researchers got acute and convalescent COVID-19 samples from the United States, Italy and Spain. T cells, B-cell-depleted T cells, or PBMCs supplied cDNA or gDNA.

Per the original data handling: Nucleated cell counts were estimated from reference gene primer amplification. Data came from immunoSEQ multiplex PCR; TCRdb stores just in-frame clones and leaves some out. V and J calls and clone size are as listed in that table; D and trimming were resolved from the DNA. The sample has roughly 250,000 clones, around 90% seen once; the top ten hold 0.95% to 1%. The CDR3 totals 13 residues. V gave up 6 bases and J gave up 4 bases, with 12 bases separating them. Germline CDR1 is SNHLY and CDR2 is FYNNEI. V and J are TRBV2 and TRBJ1-2; D gene unclear. This clonotype was obtained from a woman in her thirties or forties who had recovered from COVID-19. The sequenced material came from peripheral blood. CDR3 nucleotides: TGTGCCAGCAGGGGCGGGGTCGGCTATGGCTACACCTTC. It is translated as CASRGGVGYGYTF.